The 26 T cell receptor beta chains below come from one sample, sequenced in a study of OX40 agonist ivuxolimab in advanced cancers. The data were produced by immunoSEQ multiplex PCR, yet TCRdb's version contains in-frame clones alone and is incomplete. The sample consists of about 40,000 clones, around 89% of them appearing once. This specimen consisted of CD4+ or CD8+ T cells sorted from blood, obtained in a trial of the OX40 agonist ivuxolimab. These receptors came from an adult with an advanced solid tumor such as melanoma, head and neck, liver or kidney cancer.

The chain couples TRBV12-5 to TRBJ2-7, with TRBD1 identical over 9 bases. This CDR3 is built from 17 residues. CDR1 LGHNT and CDR2 FRNRAP come from the germline V gene. Trimming at V came to 3 bases and at J to 1 base, leaving 10 bases not matched to a gene. The CDR3 DNA reads as TGTGCTAGTGGTTTAAATACGGGACAGGGCATATCCTACGAGCAGTACTTC. Encoded protein: CASGLNTGQGISYEQYF.

V and J are TRBV7-9 and TRBJ2-5; unclear D gene. V lost 2 bases to trimming and J lost 4 bases, with 20 bases between them. Looked up from germline, CDR1 is SEHNR and CDR2 is FQNEAQ (reference sequence). This CDR3 spans 17 amino acids. The CDR3 sequence is CASSLPNENGPGETQYF. The CDR3 DNA reads TGTGCCAGCAGCTTACCTAACGAAAACGGGCCAGGAGAGACCCAGTACTTC.

This clone was recorded only once. The J gene is TRBJ2-7, the V gene TRBV14; D ambiguous. Germline assignment: CDR1 SGHDN and CDR2 FVKESK. CDR3 length: 16 residues. V was cut by 1 base and J by 2 bases, with 15 bases left in between. In DNA, the CDR3 is TGTGCCAGCAGCCAAGTTTCGAAGCCGGAGACCTACGAGCAGTACTTC. Translated: CASSQVSKPETYEQYF.

This clone was picked up one time. The chain is built from TRBV4-1 and TRBJ2-1; the match to TRBD1 covers 11 bases. This CDR3 comprises 21 residues. Germline CDR1 and CDR2: MGHRA and YSYEKL. J gave up 4 bases and V 3 bases, and 20 bases lay outside the gene matches. CDR3: CASSHQAGTGGLSRIYNEQFF. The DNA for the CDR3 is TGCGCCAGCAGCCACCAAGCTGGGACAGGGGGGCTATCCAGGATTTACAATGAGCAGTTCTTC.

Regarding this clone: The junction and the germline gene differ at one end; a read error may be behind it. V usage is TRBV27 and J usage is TRBJ2-1; 11 positions match TRBD2. The CDR3 length is 16 residues. Germline V gene data show CDR1 as MNHEY and CDR2 as SMNVEV (reference sequence). The CDR3 spells CASSFRLAGPYNKQFF. In nucleotides, the CDR3 is TGTGCCAGCAGTTTCCGACTAGCGGGACCCTACAATAAGCAGTTCTTC.

The chain recombines TRBV4-1 with TRBJ1-5; D gene ambiguous. The CDR3 spans 14 residues. CDR1 and CDR2 (germline): MGHRA, YSYEKL. Deletions cut 2 bases from V and 4 bases from J, with 9 bases between. CDR3 protein: CASSQSTVNQPQHF. The CDR3 nucleotides read TGCGCCAGCAGCCAATCTACAGTTAATCAGCCCCAGCATTTT.

The chain uses TRBV14 and TRBJ2-7; either TRBD1 or TRBD2 may fit D (5 bases each). V was trimmed by 4 bases and J by 2 bases, leaving 12 bases between them. Looked up from germline, CDR1 is SGHDN and CDR2 is FVKESK. The CDR3 length is 14 residues. CDR3 DNA: TGTGCCAGCAGCCCCCGGGACCTAACCTACGAGCAGTACTTC. Amino acid sequence: CASSPRDLTYEQYF.

CDR3 bases: TGTGCCAGCAGGCGGGACAGGGGGCCTTCTAGCACAGATACGCAGTATTTT. It translates to CASRRDRGPSSTDTQYF. This rearrangement joins TRBV2 to TRBJ2-3, with 12 bases identical to TRBD1. V lost 6 bases to trimming and J lost 0 bases; unmatched junction nucleotides: 7. This CDR3 comprises 17 residues. Per the germline V gene, CDR1 is SNHLY and CDR2 is FYNNEI.

Here the CDR3 DNA reads TGTGCCAGCAGCTTTTCCGGGGATAGCAATCAGCCCCAGCATTTT. As protein: CASSFSGDSNQPQHF. The rearrangement links TRBV5-5 to TRBJ1-5, with D unresolved. V was shortened by 2 bases and J by 0 bases, with 9 bases between the two germline ends. The CDR3 has 15 residues. Germline V lookup: CDR1 SGHKS, CDR2 YYEKEE (reference sequence).

The chain links TRBV28 to TRBJ2-7; TRBD1 matches 9 bases. The CDR3 spans 15 residues. The junction had 7 bases not matched to a gene; V was cut back by 1 base and J by 6 bases. From germline, CDR1 is MDHEN and CDR2 SYDVKM. The CDR3 coding sequence is TGTGCCAGCAGTTTATTTGGGACAGGGTTGCGCGAGCAGTACTTC. This encodes CASSLFGTGLREQYF.

This chain links TRBV6-1 with TRBJ2-3; unclear D gene. Germline loops: CDR1 MNHNS, CDR2 SASEGT. Trimming cost V 0 bases and J 2 bases, with 3 bases left between them. The CDR3 consists of 13 residues. This chain's CDR3 is CASSEASTDTQYF. CDR3 nucleotide sequence: TGTGCCAGCAGTGAAGCCTCCACAGATACGCAGTATTTT.

The V and J genes are TRBV5-4 and TRBJ2-7; no firm D call. The CDR3 is made up of 11 amino acids. Trimming removed 5 bases at V and 4 bases at J, with 7 bases between. Germline V gene lookup returns CDR1 SGHNT and CDR2 YYREEE (reference sequence). The CDR3 here is CASSQGYEQYF. The CDR3 DNA reads as TGTGCCAGCAGTCAAGGTTACGAGCAGTACTTC.

The V and J genes are TRBV30 and TRBJ1-4, with D perhaps matching TRBD1 (6 bases). CDR3 size: 13 residues. The germline V and J ends were trimmed by 5 bases and 4 bases, with 11 bases remaining between them. CDR1 is GTSNPN, CDR2 SVGIG, per germline (reference sequence). Here the CDR3 DNA reads TGTGCCTGGGCCGGGACAAATAATGAAAAACTGTTTTTT. Its protein product is CAWAGTNNEKLFF.

The genes are TRBV29-1 and TRBJ2-7; no definite D call. V lost 0 bases, J lost 2 bases, and 8 bases lay in between. Germline lookup yields CDR1 SQVTM and CDR2 ANQGSEA. The CDR3 is 13 residues long. In nucleotides, the CDR3 is TGCAGCGTTGAAGAGGACGGCACCTACGAGCAGTACTTC. Its translation: CSVEEDGTYEQYF.

V gene TRBV9 combines with J gene TRBJ2-1; 7 bases are shared with TRBD2. Germline assignment: CDR1 SGDLS and CDR2 YYNGEE. V shed 5 bases, J shed 2 bases, and the junction held 7 bases outside the gene matches. This CDR3 contains 15 residues. The CDR3 coding sequence is TGTGCCAGCAGTGATACTAGCGTCGCCTACAATGAGCAGTTCTTC. As protein: CASSDTSVAYNEQFF.

V gene TRBV6-5 combines with J gene TRBJ2-7; D perhaps matches TRBD2 (6 bases). Deletions cut 2 bases from V and 5 bases from J, with 16 bases between. CDR1 and CDR2 from the germline V gene are MNHEY and SVGAGI. This CDR3 has 15 residues. CDR3 region: CASSYLPGVTDEQYF. The CDR3 DNA reads as TGTGCCAGCAGTTACCTACCGGGAGTGACGGACGAGCAGTACTTC.

The chain is built from TRBV10-2 and TRBJ2-7; D ambiguous. Germline CDR1 reads WSHSY; CDR2 reads SAAADI. CDR3 length: 12 amino acids. Trimming shortened V by 3 bases and J by 6 bases, and 9 bases separated the two germline ends. CDR3 DNA sequence: TGCGCCAGCAGTGAACCGGGCTCCGAGCAGTACTTC. This sequence encodes CASSEPGSEQYF.

The rearrangement joins TRBV27 to TRBJ1-2, with TRBD1 matching 10 bases. V dropped 5 bases and J dropped 6; count of bases not matched to a gene: 9. Germline-derived CDR1 and CDR2 are MNHEY and SMNVEV (reference sequence). The CDR3 sequence is 15 residues long. Here the CDR3 DNA reads TGTGCCAGCAGTCATCTGGACAGGGGGAGGAATGGCTACACCTTC. Translating gives CASSHLDRGRNGYTF.

The chain carries TRBV9 and TRBJ2-5, with 11 bases matching TRBD2. The CDR3 is made up of 15 amino acids. Losses at the gene ends were 3 bases for V and 4 bases for J; bases not matched to a gene: 5. Germline loops: CDR1 SGDLS, CDR2 YYNGEE. The CDR3 DNA sequence: TGTGCCAGCAGCGAGGATAGCGGGAGGGGAGAGACCCAGTACTTC. Amino acids: CASSEDSGRGETQYF.

This rearrangement joins TRBV28 to TRBJ2-4; 7 bases are shared with TRBD1. V lost 5 bases and J lost 2; bases outside the gene matches: 9. In germline, CDR1 is MDHEN, CDR2 SYDVKM. This CDR3 is 16 amino acids long. The CDR3 loop reads CASSPRQGEPKNIQYF. CDR3 DNA sequence: TGTGCCAGCAGTCCAAGACAGGGTGAACCCAAAAACATTCAGTACTTC. Filled out from reference TRBV28 and TRBJ2-4, the complete variable domain reads DVKVTQSSRYLVKRTGEKVFLECVQDMDHENMFWYRQDPGLGLRLIYFSYDVKMKEKGDIPEGYSVSREKKERFSLILESASTNQTSMYLCASSPRQGEPKNIQYFGAGTRLSVL.

The chain is built from TRBV7-9 and TRBJ2-3, with TRBD2 identical over 9 bases. This CDR3 is built from 16 residues. Germline values: CDR1 SEHNR, CDR2 FQNEAQ (reference sequence). V was clipped by 2 bases and J by 1 base; unmatched bases: 4. The DNA for the CDR3 is TGTGCCAGCAGCTTATCGGCGGGAGGGCGCACAGATACGCAGTATTTT. Translation gives CASSLSAGGRTDTQYF.

With regard to this clone: The junction departs from the called germline gene at one end, perhaps through a read error. CDR3 protein: CASSPILAPQESQYF. As DNA, the CDR3 is TGTGCCAGCTCACCAATACTAGCGCCCCAAGAGAGCCAGTACTTC. The chain carries TRBV18 and TRBJ2-5, with 7 bases fitting TRBD2. This CDR3 is built from 15 residues. Germline V gene sequence: CDR1 KGHSH, CDR2 LQKENI.

The J gene is TRBJ2-5, the V gene TRBV6-5; a possible D gene is TRBD2 (6 bases). Looked up from germline, CDR1 is MNHEY and CDR2 is SVGAGI. Trimming took off 6 bases at V and 5 bases at J, with 19 bases between the two ends. The CDR3 is made up of 15 amino acids. The CDR3 bases are TGTGCCAGCAGCGACGGGACTGTTTCTCTGGAGACCCAGTACTTC. Protein sequence: CASSDGTVSLETQYF.

The chain links TRBV11-2 to TRBJ1-2; possible D gene TRBD1, 6 bases. The germline CDR1 and CDR2 sequences are SGHAT and FQNNGV. With 2 bases removed from V and 3 bases from J, the gap between germline ends came to 13 bases. This CDR3 region has 15 residues. The CDR3 protein is CASSLSGDRYYGYTF. As DNA, the CDR3 is TGTGCCAGCAGCTTATCAGGGGACCGCTACTATGGCTACACCTTC. Variable domain in full (rest from reference TRBV11-2 and TRBJ1-2): EAGVAQSPRYKIIEKRQSVAFWCNPISGHATLYWYQQILGQGPKLLIQFQNNGVVDDSQLPKDRFSAERLKGVDSTLKIQPAKLEDSAVYLCASSLSGDRYYGYTFGSGTRLTVV.

The rearrangement joins TRBV11-3 to TRBJ2-3, with TRBD2 identical over 8 bases. The V gene's germline CDR1 is SGHNT and CDR2 YENEEA. This CDR3 is 15 amino acids long. J lost 0 bases, V lost 6 bases, and 5 bases had no gene match. CDR3 protein: CASSPAGGSTDTQYF. Here the CDR3 DNA reads TGTGCCAGCAGTCCGGCGGGAGGAAGCACAGATACGCAGTATTTT.

This clone came up a few times. V is TRBV11-2 and J is TRBJ2-1, with a possible D match to TRBD2 (5 bases). This CDR3 is built from 16 residues. Trimming took 0 bases from V and 4 from J, leaving 13 bases between them. Germline values: CDR1 SGHAT, CDR2 FQNNGV. The CDR3 nucleotides are TGTGCCAGCAGCTTAGAGGCGGCGGAGCGGTACAATGAGCAGTTCTTC. Encoded protein: CASSLEAAERYNEQFF.